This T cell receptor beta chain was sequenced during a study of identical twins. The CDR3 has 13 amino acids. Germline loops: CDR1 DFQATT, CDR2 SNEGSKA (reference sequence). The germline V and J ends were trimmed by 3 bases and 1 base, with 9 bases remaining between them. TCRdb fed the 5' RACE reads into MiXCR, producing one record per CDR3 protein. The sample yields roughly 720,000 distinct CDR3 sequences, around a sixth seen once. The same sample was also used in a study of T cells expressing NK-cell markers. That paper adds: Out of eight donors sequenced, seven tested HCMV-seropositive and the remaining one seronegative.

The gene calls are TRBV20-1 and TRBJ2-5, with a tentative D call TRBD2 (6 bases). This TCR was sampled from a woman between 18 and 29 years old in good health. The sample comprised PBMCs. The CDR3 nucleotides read TGCAGTGCTAGGTCCGGGGGCCAAGAGACCCAGTACTTC. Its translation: CSARSGGQETQYF.